Presented here are 3 T cell receptor beta chains from one specimen sequenced in a study of HIV-infected patients and healthy controls. TCRdb reanalysed the 5' RACE reads using MiXCR and keeps one entry per CDR3 protein. The repertoire holds 65,000 to 70,000 distinct CDR3 sequences, 15% to 20% seen once, with 5.5% to 6% in the top ten. Material: CD4+ T cells from blood. The receptors were sampled from a human donor in good health.

The CDR3 spells CASSQSLGQPQHF. As DNA, the CDR3 is TGCGCCAGCAGCCAGTCCCTAGGTCAGCCCCAGCATTTT. The chain uses TRBV4-3 and TRBJ1-5; D remains unclear. V lost 3 bases, J lost 6 bases, and 9 bases lay in between. CDR3 length: 13 residues. Germline assignment: CDR1 LGHNA and CDR2 YSLEER.

The V gene is TRBV28, the J gene TRBJ1-6, with 7 bases fitting TRBD1. The germline V gene has CDR1 MDHEN and CDR2 SYDVKM. With 7 bases clipped from V and 7 bases from J, the junction kept 10 bases outside the gene matches. This CDR3 has 15 residues. CDR3 amino acids: CASNPGTADNSPLHF. CDR3 nucleotide sequence: TGTGCCAGCAACCCCGGGACAGCCGACAATTCACCCCTCCACTTT.

This clonotype was counted many times. The chain recombines TRBV7-2 with TRBJ2-7; D may correspond to TRBD1 or TRBD2 (5 bases each). V lost 4 bases and J 4 bases, leaving 14 bases between the germline ends. The V gene's germline CDR1 is SGHTA and CDR2 FQGNSA. The CDR3 has 14 residues. This CDR3 reads CASSSRGGAYEQYF. CDR3 in DNA: TGTGCCAGCAGCTCCCGTGGGGGAGCTTACGAGCAGTACTTC.